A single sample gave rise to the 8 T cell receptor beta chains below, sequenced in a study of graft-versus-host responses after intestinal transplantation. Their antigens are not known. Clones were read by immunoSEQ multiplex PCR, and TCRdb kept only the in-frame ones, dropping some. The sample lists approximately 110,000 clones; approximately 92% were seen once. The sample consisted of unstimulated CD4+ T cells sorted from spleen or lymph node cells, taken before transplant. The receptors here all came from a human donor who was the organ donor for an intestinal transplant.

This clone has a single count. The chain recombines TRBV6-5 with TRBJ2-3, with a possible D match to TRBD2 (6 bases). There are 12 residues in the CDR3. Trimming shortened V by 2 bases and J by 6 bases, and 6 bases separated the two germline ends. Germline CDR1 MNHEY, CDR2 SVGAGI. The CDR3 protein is CASSYLADTQYF. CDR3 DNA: TGTGCCAGCAGTTACCTAGCGGATACGCAGTATTTT.

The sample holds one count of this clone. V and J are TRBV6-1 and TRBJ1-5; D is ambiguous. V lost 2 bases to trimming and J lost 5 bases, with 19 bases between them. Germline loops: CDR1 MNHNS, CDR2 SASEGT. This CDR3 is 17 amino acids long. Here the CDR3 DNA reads TGTGCCAGCAGTGAATCGCCTGCTCTGTATTCCGATCAGCCCCAGCATTTT. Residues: CASSESPALYSDQPQHF.

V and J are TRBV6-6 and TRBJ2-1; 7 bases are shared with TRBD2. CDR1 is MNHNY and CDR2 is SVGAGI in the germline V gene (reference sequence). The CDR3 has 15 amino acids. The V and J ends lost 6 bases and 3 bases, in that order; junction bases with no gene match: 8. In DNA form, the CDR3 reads TGTGCCAGCAGAAAACAGCGGGACCTCTACAATGAGCAGTTCTTC. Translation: CASRKQRDLYNEQFF.

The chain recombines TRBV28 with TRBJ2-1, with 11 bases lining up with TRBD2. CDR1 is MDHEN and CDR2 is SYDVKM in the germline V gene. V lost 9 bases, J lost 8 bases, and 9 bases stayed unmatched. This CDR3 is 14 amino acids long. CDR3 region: CASNVAGGIDEQFF. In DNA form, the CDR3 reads TGTGCCAGTAACGTAGCGGGAGGGATCGATGAGCAGTTCTTC.

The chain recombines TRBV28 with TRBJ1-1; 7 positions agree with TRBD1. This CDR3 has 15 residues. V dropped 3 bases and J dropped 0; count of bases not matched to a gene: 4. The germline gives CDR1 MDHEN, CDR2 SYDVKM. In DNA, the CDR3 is TGTGCCAGCAGTTTCATGGACAGGATGAACACTGAAGCTTTCTTT. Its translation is CASSFMDRMNTEAFF. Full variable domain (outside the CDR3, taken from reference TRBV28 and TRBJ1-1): DVKVTQSSRYLVKRTGEKVFLECVQDMDHENMFWYRQDPGLGLRLIYFSYDVKMKEKGDIPEGYSVSREKKERFSLILESASTNQTSMYLCASSFMDRMNTEAFFGQGTRLTVV.

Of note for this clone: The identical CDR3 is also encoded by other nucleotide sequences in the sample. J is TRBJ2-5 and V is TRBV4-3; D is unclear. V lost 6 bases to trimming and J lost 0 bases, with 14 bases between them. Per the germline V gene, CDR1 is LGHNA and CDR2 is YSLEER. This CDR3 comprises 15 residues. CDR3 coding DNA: TGCGCCAGCAGTCGTAGTACAGCCCACCAAGAGACCCAGTACTTC. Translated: CASSRSTAHQETQYF.

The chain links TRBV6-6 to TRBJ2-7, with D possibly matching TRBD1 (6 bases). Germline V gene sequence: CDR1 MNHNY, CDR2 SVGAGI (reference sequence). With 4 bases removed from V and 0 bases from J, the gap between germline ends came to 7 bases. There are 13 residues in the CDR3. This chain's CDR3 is CASSWDISYEQYF. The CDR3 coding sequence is TGTGCCAGCAGTTGGGACATCTCCTACGAGCAGTACTTC.

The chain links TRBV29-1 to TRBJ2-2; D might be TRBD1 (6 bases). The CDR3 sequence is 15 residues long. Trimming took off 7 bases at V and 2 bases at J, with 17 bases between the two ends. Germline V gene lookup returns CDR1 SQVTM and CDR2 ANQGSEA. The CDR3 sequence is CSAAGTTSNTGELFF. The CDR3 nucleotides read TGCAGCGCTGCCGGGACAACGAGTAACACCGGGGAGCTGTTTTTT.